This TCR beta chain was retrieved from a study of regulatory T cells in long-lasting Graves disease. Arm-PCR of CDR3 regions and iRepertoire HTBI primers were the basis on which TCR beta libraries were built. TCRdb redid the calling of the multiplex PCR reads with MiXCR, one entry per CDR3 protein. The sample records some 430,000 distinct CDR3 sequences, under 25% being singletons. Points from the study as a whole: Since the sample size was small, accuracy may have been reduced. Persistent disease favored TRBV28, TRBJ1-2 and TRBJ2-5. Newly diagnosed Graves' patients exceeded persistent ones in TCR diversity.

The time point denotes: persistent/refractory GD, antithyroid drugs over 5 years with positive TRAb. RNA isolated from PBMCs was used to make the TCR library. This clonotype appeared many times. Its specificity is unknown. V was clipped by 0 bases and J by 2 bases, with 13 bases between them. Germline CDR1 LGHDT, CDR2 YNNKEL (reference sequence). The CDR3 covers 16 residues. The V and J genes are TRBV3-1 and TRBJ2-5; a possible D gene is TRBD2 (5 bases). The input for sequencing was peripheral blood mononuclear cells (PBMCs), taken when the disease was refractory, from a patient treated with antithyroid drugs. This TCR came from a female donor with Graves disease. CDR3 loop: CASSQDLRRGQETQYF. CDR3 DNA sequence: TGTGCCAGCAGCCAAGATCTGAGGAGAGGGCAAGAGACCCAGTACTTC.